Detailed here is one TCR beta chain. Its antigen remains unknown. These data are taken from a study of spatial heterogeneity in lung cancer. TCRdb re-called the 5' RACE reads with MiXCR, one entry per CDR3 protein. The sample shows 35,000 to 45,000 distinct CDR3 sequences, roughly 5.2% of them seen only once. Whole-study results and caveats: Ubiquitous, expanded tumor-derived TCRs were more frequently observed in blood at resection than at follow-up.

Sample time point: sample taken at primary tumor resection. Whole RNA was taken from tumor, nontumor lung or frozen PBMC; it was then sequenced unsorted. Trimming removed 0 bases from V and 0 bases from J, with 7 bases in between. The CDR3 loop spans 15 amino acids. CDR1 is SGDLS and CDR2 is YYNGEE in the germline V gene. The TCR originated in a female donor with early-stage non-small cell lung cancer. Here the sequenced sample was PBMCs, taken at surgery. The rearrangement uses TRBV9 and TRBJ1-3; D not resolved. Here the CDR3 reads CASSVGPSSGNTIYF. CDR3 DNA: TGTGCCAGCAGCGTAGGGCCGTCCTCTGGAAACACCATATATTTT.